Listed here are 2 T cell receptor beta chains from one sample, sequenced in a study of blood T cells in healthy people across ages (dated by TCRdb to between 2015 and 2016). Library creation used 5' RACE. The instrument given in TCRdb is Illumina HiSeq 2500. A second PCR of about 6 to 11 cycles was run with a J-beta primer mix and a sample-barcoded 5' primer. Using fastp trimming at Q25 and MiXCR clonotype assembly, TCRdb reanalyzed the public sequencing data and kept in-frame beta chains. Every distinct CDR3 protein forms one entry, paired with its most common genes and DNA. The sample table shows some 1.6 million distinct CDR3 sequences, and about 35% are seen once. Approximately 11% of the sample goes to the ten largest clones. The sample was blood. These receptor sequences come from a woman aged 25 to 39 in good health.

The chain joins TRBV13 to TRBJ2-3; 7 bases match TRBD1. V was pared by 4 bases and J by 2 bases, with 12 bases of the junction left unmatched. This CDR3 spans 17 amino acids. The V gene's germline CDR1 is PRHDT and CDR2 FYEKMQ (reference sequence). CDR3 sequence reads: CASSSPRRGGPTDTQYF. CDR3 in DNA: TGTGCCAGCAGCTCCCCTCGTAGAGGGGGCCCCACAGATACGCAGTATTTT. The full variable domain, rest sourced from reference TRBV13 and TRBJ2-3, is AAGVIQSPRHLIKEKRETATLKCYPIPRHDTVYWYQQGPGQDPQFLISFYEKMQSDKGSIPDRFSAQQFSDYHSELNMSSLELGDSALYFCASSSPRRGGPTDTQYFGPGTRLTVL.

This chain joins TRBV18 and TRBJ2-5; D possibly corresponds to TRBD2 (5 bases). V lost 4 bases to trimming and J lost 2 bases, with 17 bases between them. CDR1 KGHSH and CDR2 LQKENI come from the germline V gene. The CDR3 is 16 amino acids. The CDR3 DNA follows: TGTGCCAGCTCACTCCAAAGCCGGGATGGGCAAGAGACCCAGTACTTC. This gives the protein CASSLQSRDGQETQYF.